The 25 T cell receptor beta chains below all came from one sample that was sequenced in a study of cytomegalovirus exposure and HLA in healthy donors. The PCR employed 60 Vbeta primers together with 13 Jbeta primers. The method was immunoSEQ multiplex PCR; TCRdb's version includes in-frame clones alone and lacks a portion of them. The profile shows fewer than 200,000 clones, around 80% of them singletons. Sequenced material: PBMCs. The receptors derive from a woman aged 18 to 35 in good health and CMV-seronegative.

The chain combines TRBV27 with TRBJ2-5, with 7 bases aligning to TRBD1. Germline V gene sequence: CDR1 MNHEY, CDR2 SMNVEV (reference sequence). Trimming cost V 5 bases and J 5 bases; bases outside gene matches: 5. This CDR3 contains 13 residues. CDR3 protein: CASSHNRGETQYF. The DNA for the CDR3 is TGTGCCAGCAGTCATAACAGGGGTGAGACCCAGTACTTC.

This clone was recorded a few times. The rearrangement joins TRBV10-3 to TRBJ1-5; weak D call: TRBD1 (5 bases). This CDR3 is 14 amino acids long. The V gene's germline CDR1 is ENHRY and CDR2 SYGVKD. The V end was cut by 3 bases, the J end by 1 base, with 7 bases between. CDR3 nucleotides: TGTGCCATCAGTGATTCAGGGAGCAATCAGCCCCAGCATTTT. Translation: CAISDSGSNQPQHF.

The V gene is TRBV4-1, the J gene TRBJ2-7; TRBD2 aligns across 8 bases. Germline CDR1 is MGHRA and CDR2 is YSYEKL. V gave up 5 bases and J gave up 4 bases; unmatched junction bases: 4. This CDR3 region has 13 residues. CDR3 DNA sequence: TGCGCCAGCAGCAAAACTAGCGGATACGAGCAGTACTTC. Protein product: CASSKTSGYEQYF.

The chain has TRBV5-4 and TRBJ2-5, with TRBD2 matching over 12 bases. The length of the CDR3 is 18 residues. Looked up from germline, CDR1 is SGHNT and CDR2 is YYREEE (reference sequence). Unmatched junction bases numbered 12, after V lost 1 base and J lost 5 bases. The CDR3 region has the DNA TGTGCCAGCAGCTTGACTCGAATTCTAGCGGGAGGGGAGGAGACCCAGTACTTC. The encoded protein is CASSLTRILAGGEETQYF.

This chain joins TRBV7-9 and TRBJ2-7; no firm D call. Germline V gives CDR1 SEHNR, CDR2 FQNEAQ (reference sequence). This CDR3 spans 15 amino acids. Trimming removed 5 bases at V and 0 bases at J, with 14 bases between. The CDR3 reads CASSRDKGSSYEQYF. CDR3 nucleotide sequence: TGTGCCAGCAGCCGAGACAAAGGAAGCTCCTACGAGCAGTACTTC.

The chain couples TRBV15 to TRBJ1-2; maybe TRBD1 (5 bases). Germline values: CDR1 LNHNV, CDR2 YYDKDF (reference sequence). Trimming pared 4 bases from V and 3 bases from J, leaving 24 bases between. The CDR3 consists of 18 residues. CDR3 bases: TGTGCCACCAGCATGAGGGGTGGGGGGTTTCAATTCGACTATGGCTACACCTTC. It yields the protein CATSMRGGGFQFDYGYTF.

The J gene is TRBJ1-1, the V gene TRBV28, with a possible D match to TRBD1 (5 bases). The germline V gene encodes CDR1 MDHEN and CDR2 SYDVKM. V lost 6 bases to trimming and J lost 2 bases, with 16 bases between them. The CDR3 has 15 amino acids. The CDR3 region is CASRDTKGLNTEAFF. The CDR3 DNA is TGTGCCAGCAGAGACACAAAGGGGCTTAACACTGAAGCTTTCTTT.

The V gene is TRBV7-9, the J gene TRBJ1-5, with no clear D. The ends were cut back, 5 bases at V and 2 bases at J, with 7 bases in the middle. The CDR3 contains 13 residues. Germline CDR1 SEHNR, CDR2 FQNEAQ (reference sequence). For the CDR3, the DNA is TGTGCCAGCAGCCGGAGTGGCAATCAGCCCCAGCATTTT. Translation gives CASSRSGNQPQHF.

This chain connects TRBV30 to TRBJ2-7; TRBD1 is a possible D gene (6 bases). V shed 2 bases and J shed 2 bases, with 10 bases lying between them. The germline V gene has CDR1 GTSNPN and CDR2 SVGIG (reference sequence). CDR3 size: 13 residues. CDR3 bases: TGTGCCTGGAGTTTTGGGGGCGCCTACGAGCAGTACTTC. This codes for CAWSFGGAYEQYF. The entire variable domain, with the rest obtained from reference TRBV30 and TRBJ2-7, is as follows: SQTIHQWPATLVQPVGSPLSLECTVEGTSNPNLYWYRQAAGRGLQLLFYSVGIGQISSEVPQNLSASRPQDRQFILSSKKLLLSDSGFYLCAWSFGGAYEQYFGPGTRLTVT.

Only one count was recorded for this clone. One junction end does not reproduce the germline sequence, and a read error may be involved. The rearrangement joins TRBV7-9 to TRBJ2-1; possible D gene TRBD2, 6 bases. Germline V gene lookup returns CDR1 SEHNR and CDR2 FQNEAQ (reference sequence). This CDR3 comprises 16 residues. The CDR3 coding sequence is TGTTCCAGCAGCCTCGAGTCTAGCGCCCTGCTCAGGGAGCAGTTCTTC. Translated, it gives CSSSLESSALLREQFF.

The chain links TRBV11-2 to TRBJ2-3; tentative D call: TRBD2 (7 bases). The ends were cut back, 6 bases at V and 3 bases at J, with 16 bases in the middle. CDR1 and CDR2 from the germline V gene are SGHAT and FQNNGV. CDR3 length equals 15 residues. The DNA of the CDR3 is TGTGCCAGCAGTCCGGGGGGCTCCGGGACAGATACGCAGTATTTT. Its protein product is CASSPGGSGTDTQYF.

This clone was picked up one time. The rearrangement uses TRBV9 and TRBJ1-5; D may be TRBD1 (6 bases). CDR1 and CDR2 (germline): SGDLS, YYNGEE. The germline V and J ends were trimmed by 4 bases and 3 bases, with 11 bases remaining between them. CDR3 length: 14 amino acids. CDR3 protein: CASSPQGSNQPQHF. CDR3 in DNA: TGTGCCAGCAGCCCCCAGGGGTCCAATCAGCCCCAGCATTTT.

The chain uses TRBV5-5 and TRBJ1-6; tentative D call: TRBD1 (5 bases). V lost 4 bases and J 6 bases, leaving 11 bases between the germline ends. This CDR3 contains 14 residues. CDR1 is SGHKS and CDR2 is YYEKEE in the germline V gene (reference sequence). The CDR3, as DNA: TGTGCCAGCAGCCTCGGGGGACGTAATTCACCCCTCCACTTT. It translates to CASSLGGRNSPLHF.

CDR3 in DNA: TGTGCCAGCGGGAGGAGCAGAGACTATAGCAATCAGCCCCAGCATTTT. Translated: CASGRSRDYSNQPQHF. The rearrangement links TRBV28 to TRBJ1-5; D is uncertain. This CDR3 region has 16 residues. V lost 8 bases to trimming and J lost 0 bases, with 17 bases between them. Germline V gene data show CDR1 as MDHEN and CDR2 as SYDVKM.

The chain carries TRBV5-1 and TRBJ2-5; TRBD2 agrees at 10 bases. Looked up from germline, CDR1 is SGHRS and CDR2 is YFSETQ. CDR3 length equals 16 residues. The ends lost 4 bases at V and 2 bases at J; junction bases unmatched: 8. The CDR3 DNA follows: TGCGCCAGCAGCCTACTAGGGACTAGCGAACAAGAGACCCAGTACTTC. It specifies CASSLLGTSEQETQYF. The full variable domain, rest sourced from reference TRBV5-1 and TRBJ2-5, is KAGVTQTPRYLIKTRGQQVTLSCSPISGHRSVSWYQQTPGQGLQFLFEYFSETQRNKGNFPGRFSGRQFSNSRSEMNVSTLELGDSALYLCASSLLGTSEQETQYFGPGTRLLVL.

The chain combines TRBV28 with TRBJ2-5; TRBD2 matches at 10 bases. J lost 0 bases, V lost 2 bases, and 6 bases had no gene match. The CDR3 length is 17 residues. Per germline, CDR1 MDHEN and CDR2 SYDVKM. The CDR3 region is CASSLAPSGSNQETQYF. The DNA for the CDR3 is TGTGCCAGCAGTTTAGCCCCTAGCGGGAGTAACCAAGAGACCCAGTACTTC.

The rearrangement uses TRBV10-2 and TRBJ1-2; 9 bases line up with TRBD1. This CDR3 spans 12 amino acids. Trimming removed 10 bases from V and 6 bases from J; junction bases left unmatched: 6. The germline V gene has CDR1 WSHSY and CDR2 SAAADI. The CDR3 DNA sequence: TGCGCCACCAACAGGGGGCAGGATGGCTACACCTTC. Protein sequence: CATNRGQDGYTF.

The rearrangement links TRBV11-3 to TRBJ2-7; 9 bases map to TRBD1. CDR1 SGHNT and CDR2 YENEEA come from the germline V gene. With V trimmed by 6 bases and J by 10 bases, 10 bases remained unmatched. The CDR3 loop spans 13 amino acids. The CDR3 is CASSGTGSDPQYF. The CDR3 DNA reads TGTGCCAGCAGTGGGACAGGGTCAGACCCACAGTACTTC.

This sequence joins TRBV30 and TRBJ1-6, with 12 bases lining up with TRBD1. With 1 base clipped from V and 10 bases from J, the junction kept 17 bases outside the gene matches. Germline CDR1 reads GTSNPN; CDR2 reads SVGIG (reference sequence). The length of the CDR3 is 19 residues. This CDR3 reads CAWSAGQGAFTPLKSPLHF. For the CDR3, the DNA is TGTGCCTGGAGTGCGGGACAGGGGGCGTTCACTCCCCTTAAGTCACCCCTCCACTTT. The variable domain in full, completed from reference TRBV30 and TRBJ1-6, reads SQTIHQWPATLVQPVGSPLSLECTVEGTSNPNLYWYRQAAGRGLQLLFYSVGIGQISSEVPQNLSASRPQDRQFILSSKKLLLSDSGFYLCAWSAGQGAFTPLKSPLHFGNGTRLTVT.

The CDR3 protein is CASSFSGGAKQPQHF. The CDR3 coding sequence is TGTGCCAGCAGCTTCTCAGGGGGCGCGAAGCAGCCCCAGCATTTT. The chain links TRBV7-8 to TRBJ1-5; the match to TRBD1 covers 8 bases. Germline V gives CDR1 SGHVS, CDR2 FQNEAQ. V lost 3 bases, J lost 7 bases, and 8 bases stayed unmatched. CDR3 size: 15 residues.

The rearrangement joins TRBV2 to TRBJ2-7; D is unresolved. Germline CDR1 reads SNHLY; CDR2 reads FYNNEI. V was clipped by 2 bases and J by 0 bases, with 14 bases between them. The CDR3 runs 16 residues. CDR3: CASSEPSEQISYEQYF. CDR3 nucleotide sequence: TGTGCCAGCAGTGAACCCTCGGAGCAAATCTCCTACGAGCAGTACTTC.

The DNA of the CDR3 is TGTGCCGGACTAGCTCGGCAGGGCTACGAGCAGTACGTC. Protein product: CAGLARQGYEQYV. The V and J genes are TRBV30 and TRBJ2-7, with TRBD2 matching 8 bases. This CDR3 comprises 13 residues. Germline values: CDR1 GTSNPN, CDR2 SVGIG (reference sequence). With 8 bases clipped from V and 3 bases from J, the junction kept 9 bases outside the gene matches.

V is TRBV25-1 and J is TRBJ2-3, with 7 bases identical to TRBD2. This CDR3 has 15 amino acids. Germline V gene lookup returns CDR1 MGHDK and CDR2 SYGVNS. Germline trimming cut 4 bases from V and 8 bases from J; bases unmatched to any gene: 12. The CDR3: CASSGGREGTGTQYF. CDR3 DNA: TGTGCCAGCAGTGGAGGAAGGGAGGGTACGGGTACGCAGTATTTT.

This sequence joins TRBV7-2 and TRBJ1-5, with TRBD1 matching 7 bases. The CDR3 totals 16 residues. Unmatched junction bases numbered 12, after V lost 5 bases and J lost 5 bases. From germline, CDR1 is SGHTA and CDR2 FQGNSA. CDR3 sequence: CASSASTGEVDQPQHF. The CDR3 nucleotides are TGTGCCAGCAGCGCTTCTACAGGGGAGGTTGATCAGCCCCAGCATTTT.

This chain joins TRBV6-5 and TRBJ2-3; TRBD2 is a possible D gene (6 bases). Germline V gives CDR1 MNHEY, CDR2 SVGAGI. The CDR3 spans 14 residues. Trimming took 3 bases from V and 2 from J, leaving 9 bases between them. CDR3 loop: CASSYPGVTDTQYF. The CDR3 coding sequence is TGTGCCAGCAGTTATCCGGGAGTCACAGATACGCAGTATTTT.